This is a list of T cell receptor beta chains from one sample in a study of T cells in localized non-small cell lung cancer. Sequencing was performed with immunoSEQ multiplex PCR; in TCRdb, only in-frame clones are kept and a portion is missing. The repertoire includes under 20,000 clones, 75% to 90% of them detected once, and around 28% sits in the top ten. Sequenced material: peripheral blood, taken before any cancer treatment. Receptor source: an older female donor with stage III squamous cell lung carcinoma. Both conserved end residues are part of each CDR3. D genes are given only for firm matches. Some rows mark clone size as missing; the rest say once, few, many or name a class of expanded clone.

>TRBV19|TRBJ2-7|NA|NA
CASSPRGWSDEQYF
TGTGCCAGTAGTCCAAGGGGCTGGAGTGACGAGCAGTACTTC
>TRBV5-1|TRBJ1-1|NA|NA
CASSLFAGGANTEAFF
TGCGCCAGCAGCTTGTTTGCAGGCGGGGCGAACACTGAAGCTTTCTTT
>TRBV7-8|TRBJ2-3|TRBD2|NA
CASSSGLAGGDTQYF
TGTGCCAGCAGCTCAGGACTAGCGGGAGGAGATACGCAGTATTTT
>TRBV4-2|TRBJ2-3|NA|NA
CASSQDRATGHATDTQYF
TGTGCCAGCAGCCAAGATCGAGCAACAGGGCATGCGACAGATACGCAGTATTTT
>TRBV27|TRBJ1-2|NA|NA
CASSFWGGNGYTF
TGTGCCAGCAGTTTTTGGGGGGGGAACGGCTACACCTTC
>TRBV27|TRBJ1-1|NA|NA
CASSAGGQRTEAFF
TGTGCCAGCAGCGCCGGGGGGCAGCGCACTGAAGCTTTCTTT
>TRBV19|TRBJ1-6|NA|NA
CAGSFGVSSYNSPLHF
TGTGCCGGTAGTTTCGGGGTCAGCTCCTATAATTCACCCCTCCACTTT
>TRBV19|TRBJ2-6|NA|once
CASSNPTRVDLNVLTF
TGTGCCAGTAGTAATCCTACCAGGGTAGACCTAAACGTCCTGACTTTC
>TRBV30|TRBJ2-1|NA|once
CAWSFKDNEQFF
TGTGCCTGGAGTTTCAAGGACAATGAGCAGTTCTTC
>TRBV19|TRBJ1-2|NA|NA
CASSIQGSGYTF
TGTGCCAGTAGTATCCAGGGGAGTGGCTACACCTTC
>TRBV9|TRBJ2-2|NA|NA
CASSTRPRGGSGHTGELFF
TGTGCCAGCAGCACTAGACCCCGAGGGGGATCGGGACACACCGGGGAGCTGTTTTTT
>TRBV7-2|TRBJ1-2|TRBD1|NA
CASSLGPGQLYGYTF
TGTGCCAGCAGCTTAGGCCCGGGACAGCTCTATGGCTACACCTTC
>TRBV6-1|TRBJ1-2|TRBD1|NA
CASSREGANYGYTF
TGTGCCAGCAGCCGGGAGGGGGCCAACTATGGCTACACCTTC
>TRBV18|TRBJ1-4|NA|NA
CASSPGGTSNEKLFF
TGTGCCAGCTCACCGGGCGGGACCTCTAATGAAAAACTGTTTTTT
>TRBV19|TRBJ1-1|TRBD1|NA
CASRDRRLNTEAFF
TGTGCCAGTCGGGACAGGCGATTGAACACTGAAGCTTTCTTT
>TRBV11-2|TRBJ2-2|NA|NA
CASSLGEVANTGELFF
TGTGCCAGCAGCCTAGGGGAGGTAGCGAACACCGGGGAGCTGTTTTTT
>TRBV7-9|TRBJ2-3|NA|NA
CASRRGQGGGTDTQYF
TGTGCCAGCAGACGTGGACAAGGTGGTGGCACAGATACGCAGTATTTT